This entry concerns a single T cell receptor beta chain. Its specificity is not known. Sample time point: blood 4 weeks post-SBRT, at nephrectomy. The treatment is: 15 Gy SBRT to primary tumor, nephrectomy 4 weeks later. Serial blood draws occurred at baseline and 2 and 4 weeks post-SBRT. The patient's renal cell carcinoma had clear cell pathology. The sample originates from a study of radiation and T cells in renal cell carcinoma. Study-level findings and limits: Pretreatment tumor biopsies were lacking, so baseline clonotypes are unknown.

The CDR3 is 14 residues long. The germline V and J ends were trimmed by 7 bases and 0 bases, with 13 bases remaining between them. Germline CDR1 and CDR2: SQVTM and ANQGSEA. TCRdb's table, derived via immunoSEQ multiplex PCR, lists solely in-frame clones and lacks some. Seen here are about 140,000 clones, 86% observed once, and the top ten hold around a sixth. This material consisted of blood, taken from a patient whose treatment included radiotherapy and nephrectomy. This TCR derives from a woman between 45 and 60 years old with renal cell carcinoma. The chain uses TRBV29-1 and TRBJ2-1, with D unresolved. CDR3 nucleotide sequence: TGCAGCGCTACCCCGGGTCGCTCCTACAATGAGCAGTTCTTC. It translates to CSATPGRSYNEQFF.